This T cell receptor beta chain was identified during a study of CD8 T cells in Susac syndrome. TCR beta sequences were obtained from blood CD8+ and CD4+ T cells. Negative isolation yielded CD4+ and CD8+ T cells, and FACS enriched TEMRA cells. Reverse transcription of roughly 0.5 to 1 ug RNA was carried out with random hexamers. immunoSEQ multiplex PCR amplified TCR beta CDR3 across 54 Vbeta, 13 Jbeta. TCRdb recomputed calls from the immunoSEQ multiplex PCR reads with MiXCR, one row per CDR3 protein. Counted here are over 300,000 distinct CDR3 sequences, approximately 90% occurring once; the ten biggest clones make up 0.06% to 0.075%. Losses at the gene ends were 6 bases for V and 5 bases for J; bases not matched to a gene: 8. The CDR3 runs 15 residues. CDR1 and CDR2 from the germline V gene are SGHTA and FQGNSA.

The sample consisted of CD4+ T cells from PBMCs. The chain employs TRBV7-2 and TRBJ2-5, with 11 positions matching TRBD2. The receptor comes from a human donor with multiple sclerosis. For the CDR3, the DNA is TGTGCCAGCAGTTTTAGCGGGAGGGCCAGCGAGACCCAGTACTTC. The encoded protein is CASSFSGRASETQYF.